The clone carrying this T cell receptor beta chain turned up a few times. What it recognizes is unknown. These data originate in a study of T cell responses to AZD1222 COVID-19 vaccine. Study-wide results and caveats: Sampled repertoires all dated from after the peak T cell response. Baseline antibody screening turned up just a handful of seropositive AZD1222 recipients. Increased Spike-specific TCR breadth and depth were observed after two AZD1222 doses. Donors in the cohort were predominantly white British and more often female, and clonal diversity was possibly underestimated.

The protocol was immunoSEQ multiplex PCR, while the TCRdb copy is restricted to in-frame clones and leaves out a portion. Of about 93,000 clones listed, nearly 90% are singletons. This CDR3 has 16 amino acids. Unmatched junction bases numbered 9, after V lost 9 bases and J lost 1 base. The germline V gene has CDR1 KGHDR and CDR2 SFDVKD. The clonotype was recovered from an adult in good health. The chain combines TRBV24-1 with TRBJ2-2, with 8 bases lining up with TRBD2. This material consisted of peripheral blood, taken on day 0 of MenACWY control vaccination. The CDR3: CATSQGGGKNTGELFF. The CDR3 nucleotides read TGTGCCACCTCCCAGGGCGGGGGGAAGAACACCGGGGAGCTGTTTTTT.